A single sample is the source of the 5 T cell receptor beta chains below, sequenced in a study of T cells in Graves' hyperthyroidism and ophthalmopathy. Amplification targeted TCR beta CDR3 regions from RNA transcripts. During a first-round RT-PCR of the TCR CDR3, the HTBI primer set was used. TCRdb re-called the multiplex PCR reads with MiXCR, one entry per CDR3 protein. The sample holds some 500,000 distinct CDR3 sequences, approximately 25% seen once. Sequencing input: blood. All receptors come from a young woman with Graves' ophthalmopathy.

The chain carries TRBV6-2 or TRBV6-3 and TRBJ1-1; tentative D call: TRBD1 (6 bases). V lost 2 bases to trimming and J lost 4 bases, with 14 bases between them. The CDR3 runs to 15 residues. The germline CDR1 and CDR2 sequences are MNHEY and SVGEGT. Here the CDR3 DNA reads TGTGCCAGCAGTTACGGTACAGGGCGCGGCACTGAAGCTTTCTTT. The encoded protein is CASSYGTGRGTEAFF.

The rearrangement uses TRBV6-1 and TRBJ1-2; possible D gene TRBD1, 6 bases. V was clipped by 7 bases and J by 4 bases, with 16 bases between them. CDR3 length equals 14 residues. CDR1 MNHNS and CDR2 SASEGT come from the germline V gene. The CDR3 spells CASTYSRGGYGYTF. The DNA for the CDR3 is TGTGCCAGCACCTACAGCAGGGGAGGCTATGGCTACACCTTC.

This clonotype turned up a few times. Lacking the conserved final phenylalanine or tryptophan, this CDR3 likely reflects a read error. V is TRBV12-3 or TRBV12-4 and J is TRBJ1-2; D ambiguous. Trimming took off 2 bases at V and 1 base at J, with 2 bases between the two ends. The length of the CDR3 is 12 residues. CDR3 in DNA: TGTGCCAGCAGTTTAAATAACTATGGCTACACCGTC. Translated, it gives CASSLNNYGYTV.

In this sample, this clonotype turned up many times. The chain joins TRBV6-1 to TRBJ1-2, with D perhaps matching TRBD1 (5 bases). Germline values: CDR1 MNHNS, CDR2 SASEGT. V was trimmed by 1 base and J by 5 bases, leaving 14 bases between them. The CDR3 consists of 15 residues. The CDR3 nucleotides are TGTGCCAGCAGTGAAGGGGGCACCGAGGGGTATGGCTACACCTTC. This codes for CASSEGGTEGYGYTF.

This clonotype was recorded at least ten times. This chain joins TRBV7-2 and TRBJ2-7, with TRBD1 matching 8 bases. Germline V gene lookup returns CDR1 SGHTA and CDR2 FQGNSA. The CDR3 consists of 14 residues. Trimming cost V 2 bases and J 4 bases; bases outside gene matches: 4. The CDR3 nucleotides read TGTGCCAGCAGCTTAATCCAGGGGGCGTACGAGCAGTACTTC. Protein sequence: CASSLIQGAYEQYF.